This T cell receptor (beta chain) was sequenced in a study of T cells in Graves' hyperthyroidism and ophthalmopathy. General observations from the study: Ophthalmopathy was model-predicted a median about 6 months pre-onset. Stable hyperthyroidism was separated from ophthalmopathy by a model based on 13 V-J features.

The CDR3 totals 13 residues. CDR1 and CDR2 (germline): SEHNR, FQNEAQ (reference sequence). Trimming shortened V by 2 bases and J by 7 bases, and 9 bases separated the two germline ends. In regard to this clonotype: As yet, its antigen is unknown.

From RNA transcripts, TCR beta CDR3 regions were amplified. Initially, a first-round RT-PCR of the TCR CDR3 employed the HTBI primer set. TCRdb analysed the multiplex PCR reads with MiXCR anew, one entry per CDR3 protein. Among roughly 300,000 distinct CDR3 sequences, approximately 22% were seen once, and the ten largest hold over 45%. Patients aged 18 to 65 with hyperthyroidism were newly diagnosed, with duration under 2 months. The TCR originated in a woman aged 50 to 60 with Graves' hyperthyroidism. Sequencing input: blood. The chain carries TRBV7-9 and TRBJ2-1, with D possibly TRBD2 on 5 matching bases. The DNA of the CDR3 is TGTGCCAGCAGCTTAAGGCGGGTTAATGAGCAGTTCTTC. Its protein product is CASSLRRVNEQFF. The full variable domain, rest sourced from reference TRBV7-9 and TRBJ2-1, is DTGVSQNPRHKITKRGQNVTFRCDPISEHNRLYWYRQTLGQGPEFLTYFQNEAQLEKSRLLSDRFSAERPKGSFSTLEIQRTEQGDSAMYLCASSLRRVNEQFFGPGTRLTVL.